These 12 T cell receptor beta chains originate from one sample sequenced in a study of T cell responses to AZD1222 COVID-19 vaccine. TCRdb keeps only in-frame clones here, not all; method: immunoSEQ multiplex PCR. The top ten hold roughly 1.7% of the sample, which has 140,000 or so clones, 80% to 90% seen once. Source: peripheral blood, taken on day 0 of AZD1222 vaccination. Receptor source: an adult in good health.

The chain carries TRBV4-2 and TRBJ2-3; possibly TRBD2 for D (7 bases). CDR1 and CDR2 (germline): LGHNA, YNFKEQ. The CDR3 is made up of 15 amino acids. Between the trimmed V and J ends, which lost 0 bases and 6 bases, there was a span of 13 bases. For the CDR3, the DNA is TGTGCCAGCAGCCAAGATAGGGGGGGGACGGATACGCAGTATTTT. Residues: CASSQDRGGTDTQYF.

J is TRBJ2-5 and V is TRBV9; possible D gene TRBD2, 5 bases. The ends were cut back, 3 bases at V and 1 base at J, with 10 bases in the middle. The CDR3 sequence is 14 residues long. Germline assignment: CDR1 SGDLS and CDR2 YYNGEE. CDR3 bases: TGTGCCAGCAGCGGAACTAGTCCCCAAGAGACCCAGTACTTC. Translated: CASSGTSPQETQYF.

For the CDR3, the DNA is TGTGCCAGCAGCTTACCATACAAGAGGGCTGAGCACACTGAAGCTTTCTTT. Translation gives CASSLPYKRAEHTEAFF. The chain recombines TRBV11-2 with TRBJ1-1, with D uncertain. V shed 2 bases and J shed 3 bases, with 19 bases lying between them. Germline V gene lookup returns CDR1 SGHAT and CDR2 FQNNGV. The CDR3 contains 17 residues.

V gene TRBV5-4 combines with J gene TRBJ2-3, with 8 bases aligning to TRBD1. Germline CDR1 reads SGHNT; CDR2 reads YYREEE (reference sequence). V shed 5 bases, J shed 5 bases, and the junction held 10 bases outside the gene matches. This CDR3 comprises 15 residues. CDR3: CASRGQANPQDTQYF. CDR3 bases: TGTGCCAGCAGGGGACAGGCCAACCCCCAAGATACGCAGTATTTT. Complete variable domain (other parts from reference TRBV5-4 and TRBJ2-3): ETGVTQSPTHLIKTRGQQVTLRCSSQSGHNTVSWYQQALGQGPQFIFQYYREEENGRGNFPPRFSGLQFPNYSSELNVNALELDDSALYLCASRGQANPQDTQYFGPGTRLTVL.

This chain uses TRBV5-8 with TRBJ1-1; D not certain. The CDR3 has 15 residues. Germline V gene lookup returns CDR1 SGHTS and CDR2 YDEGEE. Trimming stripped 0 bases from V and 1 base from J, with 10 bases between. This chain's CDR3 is CASSLGPTRNTEAFF. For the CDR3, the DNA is TGTGCCAGCAGCTTGGGGCCGACCAGGAACACTGAAGCTTTCTTT.

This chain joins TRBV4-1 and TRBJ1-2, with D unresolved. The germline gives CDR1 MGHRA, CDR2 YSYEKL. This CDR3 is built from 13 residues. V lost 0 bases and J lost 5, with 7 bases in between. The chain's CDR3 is CASSQDRLYGYTF. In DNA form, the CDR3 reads TGCGCCAGCAGCCAAGACAGATTGTATGGCTACACCTTC.

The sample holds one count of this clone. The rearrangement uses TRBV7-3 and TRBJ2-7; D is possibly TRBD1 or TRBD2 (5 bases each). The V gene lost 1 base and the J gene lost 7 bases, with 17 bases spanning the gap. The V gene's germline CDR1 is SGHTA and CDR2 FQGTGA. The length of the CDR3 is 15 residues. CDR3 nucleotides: TGTGCCAGCAGCTTAAGCCCGGGACCAACTCGGGAGCAGTACTTC. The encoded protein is CASSLSPGPTREQYF.

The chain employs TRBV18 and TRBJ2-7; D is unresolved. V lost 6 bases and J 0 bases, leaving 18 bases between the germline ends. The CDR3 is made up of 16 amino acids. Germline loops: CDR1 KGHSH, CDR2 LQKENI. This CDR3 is CASSPPWTESSYEQYF. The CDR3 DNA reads TGTGCCAGCTCCCCTCCGTGGACCGAAAGCTCCTACGAGCAGTACTTC.

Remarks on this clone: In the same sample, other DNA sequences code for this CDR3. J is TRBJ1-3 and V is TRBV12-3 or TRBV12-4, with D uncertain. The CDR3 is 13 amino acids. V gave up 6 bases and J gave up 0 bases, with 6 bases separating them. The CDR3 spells CASRSSSGNTIYF. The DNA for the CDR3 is TGTGCCAGCAGGTCGAGCTCTGGAAACACCATATATTTT.

The CDR3 nucleotides read TGTGCCAGCAGGAAGTTTGCTATTACCAGGGGAAACGGCACAGATACGCAGTATTTT. Translation gives CASRKFAITRGNGTDTQYF. V is TRBV28 and J is TRBJ2-3; possibly TRBD1 for D (6 bases). CDR1 MDHEN and CDR2 SYDVKM come from the germline V gene. The CDR3 consists of 19 residues. The V gene lost 6 bases and the J gene lost 1 base, with 26 bases spanning the gap.

The DNA for the CDR3 is TGTGCCAGCAGTTCAAGGAGCGGGAGTGGGGATGAGCAGTTCTTC. As protein: CASSSRSGSGDEQFF. The chain joins TRBV6-1 to TRBJ2-1, with 8 bases identical to TRBD2. The CDR3 has 15 residues. V trimming: 5 bases; J trimming: 8 bases; junction bases outside the gene matches: 11. Germline V gives CDR1 MNHNS, CDR2 SASEGT.

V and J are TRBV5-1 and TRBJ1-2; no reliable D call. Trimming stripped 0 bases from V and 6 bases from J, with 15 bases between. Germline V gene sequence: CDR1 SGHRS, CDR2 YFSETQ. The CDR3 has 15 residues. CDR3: CASSLERNSLNGYTF. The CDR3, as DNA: TGCGCCAGCAGCTTGGAGCGGAATTCCCTCAATGGCTACACCTTC.